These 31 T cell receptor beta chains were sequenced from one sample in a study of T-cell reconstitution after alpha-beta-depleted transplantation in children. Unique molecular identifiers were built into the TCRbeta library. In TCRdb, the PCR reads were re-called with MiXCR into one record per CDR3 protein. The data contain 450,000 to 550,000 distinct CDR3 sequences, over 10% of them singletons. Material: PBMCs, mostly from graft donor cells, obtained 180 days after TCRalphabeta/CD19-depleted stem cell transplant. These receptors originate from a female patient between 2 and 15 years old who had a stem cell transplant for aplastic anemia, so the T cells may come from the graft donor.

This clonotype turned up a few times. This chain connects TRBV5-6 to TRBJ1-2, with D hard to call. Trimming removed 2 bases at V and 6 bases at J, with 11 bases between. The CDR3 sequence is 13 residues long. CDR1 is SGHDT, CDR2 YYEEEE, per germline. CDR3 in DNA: TGTGCCAGCAGCTTTCCAGGTCCTCATGGCTACACCTTC. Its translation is CASSFPGPHGYTF.

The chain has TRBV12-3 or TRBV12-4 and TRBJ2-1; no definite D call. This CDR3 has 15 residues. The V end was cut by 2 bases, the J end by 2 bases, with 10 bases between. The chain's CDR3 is CASSLNSPTYNEQFF. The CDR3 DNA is TGTGCCAGCAGTTTAAATTCCCCTACCTACAATGAGCAGTTCTTC.

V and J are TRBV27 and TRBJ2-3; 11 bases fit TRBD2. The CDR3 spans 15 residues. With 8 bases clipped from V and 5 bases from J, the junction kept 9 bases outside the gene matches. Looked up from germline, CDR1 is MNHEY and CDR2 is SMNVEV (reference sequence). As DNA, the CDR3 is TGTGCCAGCCACCCAACTAGCGGGGGTGGAGATACGCAGTATTTT. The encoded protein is CASHPTSGGGDTQYF.

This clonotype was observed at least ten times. The CDR3 DNA follows: TGTGCCAGCAGCCGGATCCAAACCACTGAAGCTTTCTTT. It is translated as CASSRIQTTEAFF. V and J are TRBV12-3 or TRBV12-4 and TRBJ1-1; no clear D. The CDR3 contains 13 residues. V lost 6 bases and J lost 4, with 12 bases in between.

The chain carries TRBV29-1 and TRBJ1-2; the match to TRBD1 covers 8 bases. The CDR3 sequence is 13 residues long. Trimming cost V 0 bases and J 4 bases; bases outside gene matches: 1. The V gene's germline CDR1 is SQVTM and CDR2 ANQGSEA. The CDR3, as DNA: TGCAGCGTTGAAGATACAGGGGGCTATGGCTACACCTTC. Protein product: CSVEDTGGYGYTF.

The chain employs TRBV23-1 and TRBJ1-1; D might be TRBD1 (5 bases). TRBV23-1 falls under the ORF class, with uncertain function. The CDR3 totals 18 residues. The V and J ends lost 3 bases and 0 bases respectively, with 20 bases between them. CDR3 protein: CASSHRQKYYWMNTEAFF. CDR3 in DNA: TGCGCCAGCAGTCATCGACAGAAATATTACTGGATGAACACTGAAGCTTTCTTT.

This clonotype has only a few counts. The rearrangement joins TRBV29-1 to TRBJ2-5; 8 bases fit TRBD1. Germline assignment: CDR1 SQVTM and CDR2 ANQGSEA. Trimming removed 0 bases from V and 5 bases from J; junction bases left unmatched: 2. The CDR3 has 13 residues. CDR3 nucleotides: TGCAGCGTTGAAGAGGACAGGGAGGAGACCCAGTACTTC. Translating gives CSVEEDREETQYF. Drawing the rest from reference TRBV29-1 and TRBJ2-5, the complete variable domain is SAVISQKPSRDICQRGTSLTIQCQVDSQVTMMFWYRQQPGQSLTLIATANQGSEATYESGFVIDKFPISRPNLTFSTLTVSNMSPEDSSIYLCSVEEDREETQYFGPGTRLLVL.

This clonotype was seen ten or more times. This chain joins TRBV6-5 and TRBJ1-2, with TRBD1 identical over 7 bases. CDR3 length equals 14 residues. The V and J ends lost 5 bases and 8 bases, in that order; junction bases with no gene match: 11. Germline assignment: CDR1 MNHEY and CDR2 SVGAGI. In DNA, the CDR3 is TGTGCCAGCAGTATACAGGGGCCGCTCGAGGGCTACACCTTC. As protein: CASSIQGPLEGYTF.

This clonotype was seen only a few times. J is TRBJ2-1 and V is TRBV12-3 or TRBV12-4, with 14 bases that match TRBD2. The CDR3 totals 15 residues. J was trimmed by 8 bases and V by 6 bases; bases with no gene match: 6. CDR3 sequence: CASSKGTSGSDEQFF. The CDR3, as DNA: TGTGCCAGCAGCAAAGGGACTAGCGGGAGCGATGAGCAGTTCTTC.

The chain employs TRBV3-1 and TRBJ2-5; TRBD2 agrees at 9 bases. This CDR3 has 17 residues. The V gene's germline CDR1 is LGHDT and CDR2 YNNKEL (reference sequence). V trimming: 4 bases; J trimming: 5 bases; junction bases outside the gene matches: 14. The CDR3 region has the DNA TGTGCCAGCAGCCTCAGGGTGGTAGCGGGAGCCGGCGAGACCCAGTACTTC. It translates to CASSLRVVAGAGETQYF.

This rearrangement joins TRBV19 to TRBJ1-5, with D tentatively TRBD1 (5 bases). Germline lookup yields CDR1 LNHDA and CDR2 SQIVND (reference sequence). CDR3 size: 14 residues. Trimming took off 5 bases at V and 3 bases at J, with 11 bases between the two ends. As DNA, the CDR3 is TGTGCCAGTAGTGGGGGACGCCCCAATCAGCCCCAGCATTTT. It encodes CASSGGRPNQPQHF.

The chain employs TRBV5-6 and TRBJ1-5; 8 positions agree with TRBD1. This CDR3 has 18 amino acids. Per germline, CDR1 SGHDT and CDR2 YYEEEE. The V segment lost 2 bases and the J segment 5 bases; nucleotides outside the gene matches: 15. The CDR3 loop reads CASSLITRGQGKHQPQHF. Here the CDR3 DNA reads TGTGCCAGCAGCTTAATTACTCGAGGACAGGGTAAGCATCAGCCCCAGCATTTT.

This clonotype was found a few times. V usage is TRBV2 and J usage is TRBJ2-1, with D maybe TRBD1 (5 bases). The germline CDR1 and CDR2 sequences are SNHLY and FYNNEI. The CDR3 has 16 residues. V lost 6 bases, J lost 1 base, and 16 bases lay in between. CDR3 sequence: CASSQRGTPSYNEQFF. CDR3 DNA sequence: TGTGCCAGCAGCCAAAGGGGCACTCCATCCTACAATGAGCAGTTCTTC.

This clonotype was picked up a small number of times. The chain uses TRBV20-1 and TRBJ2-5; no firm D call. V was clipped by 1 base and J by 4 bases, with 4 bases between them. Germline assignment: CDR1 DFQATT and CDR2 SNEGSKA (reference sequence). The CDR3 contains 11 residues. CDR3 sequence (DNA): TGCAGTGCTAGAGTTGGAGAGACCCAGTACTTC. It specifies CSARVGETQYF.

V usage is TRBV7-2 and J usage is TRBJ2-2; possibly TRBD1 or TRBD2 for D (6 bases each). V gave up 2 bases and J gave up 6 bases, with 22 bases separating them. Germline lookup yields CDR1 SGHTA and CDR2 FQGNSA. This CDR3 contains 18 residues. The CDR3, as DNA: TGTGCCAGCAGCTTAAGCGTCCTTATGGGGGGCGGTCCCGGGGAGCTGTTTTTT. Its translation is CASSLSVLMGGGPGELFF.

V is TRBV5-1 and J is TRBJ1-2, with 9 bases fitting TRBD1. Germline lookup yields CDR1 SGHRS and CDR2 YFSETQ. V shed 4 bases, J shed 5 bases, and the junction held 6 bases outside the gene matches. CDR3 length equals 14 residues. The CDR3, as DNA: TGCGCCAGCAGCCTCCCGGGACAGGGTTATGGCTACACCTTC. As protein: CASSLPGQGYGYTF.

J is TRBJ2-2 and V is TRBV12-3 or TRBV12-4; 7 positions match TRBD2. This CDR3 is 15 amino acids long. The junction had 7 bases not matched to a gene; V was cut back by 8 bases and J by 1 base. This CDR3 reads CASPRAGLNTGELFF. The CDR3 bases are TGTGCCAGCCCAAGAGCGGGACTGAACACCGGGGAGCTGTTTTTT.

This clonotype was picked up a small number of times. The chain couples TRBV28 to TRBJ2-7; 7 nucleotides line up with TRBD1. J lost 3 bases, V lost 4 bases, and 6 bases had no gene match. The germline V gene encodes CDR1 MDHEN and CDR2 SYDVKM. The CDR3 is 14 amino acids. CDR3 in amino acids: CASSWDSSLYEQYF. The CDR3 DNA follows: TGTGCCAGCAGTTGGGACAGTAGTCTCTACGAGCAGTACTTC.

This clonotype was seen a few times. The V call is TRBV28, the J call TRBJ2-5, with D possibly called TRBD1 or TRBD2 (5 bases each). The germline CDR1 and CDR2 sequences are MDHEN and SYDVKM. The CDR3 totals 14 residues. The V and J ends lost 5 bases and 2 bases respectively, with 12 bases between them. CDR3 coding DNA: TGTGCCAGCAGTCGGGACGAGCAACAAGAGACCCAGTACTTC. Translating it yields CASSRDEQQETQYF.

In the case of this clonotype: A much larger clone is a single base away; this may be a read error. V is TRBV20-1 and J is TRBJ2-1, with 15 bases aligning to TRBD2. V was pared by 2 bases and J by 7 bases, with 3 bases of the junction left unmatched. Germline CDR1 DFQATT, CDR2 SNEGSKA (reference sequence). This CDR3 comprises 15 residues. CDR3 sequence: CSARLGTSGRNEQFF. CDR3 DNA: TGCAGTGCTAGACTCGGGACTAGCGGGAGGAATGAGCAGTTCTTC.

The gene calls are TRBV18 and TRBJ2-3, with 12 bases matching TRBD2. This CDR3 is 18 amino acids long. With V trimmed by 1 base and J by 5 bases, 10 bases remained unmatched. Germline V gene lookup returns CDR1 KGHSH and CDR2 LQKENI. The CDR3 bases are TGTGCCAGCTCACCACAAAAATGGACTAGCGGGATCATAGATACGCAGTATTTT. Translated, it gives CASSPQKWTSGIIDTQYF.

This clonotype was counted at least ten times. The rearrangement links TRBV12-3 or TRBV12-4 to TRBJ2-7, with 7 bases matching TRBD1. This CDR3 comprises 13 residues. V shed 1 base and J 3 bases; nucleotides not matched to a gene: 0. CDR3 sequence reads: CASSLGQGYEQYV. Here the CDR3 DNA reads TGTGCCAGCAGTTTAGGACAGGGCTACGAGCAGTACGTC.

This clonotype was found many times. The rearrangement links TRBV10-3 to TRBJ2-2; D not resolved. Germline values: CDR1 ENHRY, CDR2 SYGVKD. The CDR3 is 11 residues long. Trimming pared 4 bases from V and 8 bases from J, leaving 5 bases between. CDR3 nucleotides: TGTGCCATCAGTGGGATGGGGGAGCTGTTTTTT. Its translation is CAISGMGELFF.

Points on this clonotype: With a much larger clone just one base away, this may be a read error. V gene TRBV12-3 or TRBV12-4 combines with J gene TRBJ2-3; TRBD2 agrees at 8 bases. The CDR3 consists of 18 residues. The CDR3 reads CACSFDPRLATSTDTQYF. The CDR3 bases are TGTGCCTGCAGTTTTGATCCGAGACTAGCGACAAGCACAGATACGCAGTATTTT.

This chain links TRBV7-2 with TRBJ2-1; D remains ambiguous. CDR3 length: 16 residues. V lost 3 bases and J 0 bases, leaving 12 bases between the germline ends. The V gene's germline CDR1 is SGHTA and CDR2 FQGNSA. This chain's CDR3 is CASSFRAKGSYNEQFF. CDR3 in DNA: TGTGCCAGCAGCTTCCGCGCAAAGGGCTCCTACAATGAGCAGTTCTTC.

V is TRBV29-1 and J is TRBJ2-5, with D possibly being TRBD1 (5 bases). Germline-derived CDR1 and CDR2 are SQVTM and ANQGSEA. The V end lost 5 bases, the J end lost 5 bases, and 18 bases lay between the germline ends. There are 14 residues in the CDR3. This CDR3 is CSVPARQGRETQYF. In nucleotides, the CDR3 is TGCAGCGTTCCGGCCCGGCAGGGTCGGGAGACCCAGTACTTC.

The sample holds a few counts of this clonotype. CDR3 DNA sequence: TGTGCCAGCAGCTCACCCGGACGCGACACTGAAGCTTTCTTT. Protein: CASSSPGRDTEAFF. V and J are TRBV7-9 and TRBJ1-1; D gene ambiguous. V gave up 4 bases and J gave up 3 bases, with 12 bases separating them. CDR1 and CDR2 from the germline V gene are SEHNR and FQNEAQ (reference sequence). The CDR3 covers 14 residues.

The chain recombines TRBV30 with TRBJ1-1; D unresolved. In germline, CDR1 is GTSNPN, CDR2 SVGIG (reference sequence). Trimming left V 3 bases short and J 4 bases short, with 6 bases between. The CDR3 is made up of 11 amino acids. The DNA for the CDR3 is TGTGCCTGGAGGGGGAGCACTGAAGCTTTCTTT. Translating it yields CAWRGSTEAFF.

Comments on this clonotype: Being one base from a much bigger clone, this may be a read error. CDR3 sequence: CARSPPAEEQFF. The CDR3 region has the DNA TGTGCCAGATCACCACCAGCAGAGGAGCAGTTCTTC. This chain links TRBV18 with TRBJ2-1, with D unresolved. The CDR3 consists of 12 residues. The germline gives CDR1 KGHSH, CDR2 LQKENI.

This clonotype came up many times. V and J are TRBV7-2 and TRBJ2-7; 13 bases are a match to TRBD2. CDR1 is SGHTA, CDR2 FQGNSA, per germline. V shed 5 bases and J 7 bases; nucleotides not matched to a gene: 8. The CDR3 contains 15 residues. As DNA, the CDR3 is TGTGCCAGCAGCCCCGGACTAGCGGGAGAGGGGGAGCAGTACGTC. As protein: CASSPGLAGEGEQYV.

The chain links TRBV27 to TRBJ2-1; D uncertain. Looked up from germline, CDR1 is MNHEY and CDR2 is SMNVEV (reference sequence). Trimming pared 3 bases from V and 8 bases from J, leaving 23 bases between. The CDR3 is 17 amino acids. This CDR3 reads CASSFHQAPLQRDEQFF. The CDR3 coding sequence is TGTGCCAGCAGTTTCCACCAGGCACCCCTCCAAAGGGATGAGCAGTTCTTC.